The TCR beta chain described here comes from a study of T-cell memory formation after mild COVID-19 (dated by TCRdb to 2020 to 2022). Describing the broader study: Most TCR sequence clusters were specific to one of the two donors. The cohort was made up of two young adult volunteers, one female and one male, who were previously healthy. In a couple of donors, T-cell clones that expanded and contracted after mild COVID-19 were tracked by sequencing TCRalpha and TCRbeta repertoires over time. Study-level results and caveats: Balanced CD4/CD8 phenotypes were observed for clones contracting from day 15 to 85, whereas a bias towards CD4+ was observed for a second wave of clones expanding from day 15 to 37. Only a couple of mild cases were covered by the study, and larger cohorts that include severe cases with pre-infection samples were considered necessary. The detection of some responding clones in pre-infection memory suggests that pre-existing cross-reactive memory T cells joined the SARS-CoV-2 response. The second-wave clones that peaked on day 37 were not confirmed to be SARS-CoV-2 specific. Contracting CD4+ clones turned up mainly in the CM and EM memory subsets, whereas EMRA was where CD8+ clones were enriched.

TCRdb records Illumina NovaSeq 6000 as the sequencer. TCRalpha and TCRbeta cDNA libraries were built by 5'RACE with constant-segment primers, adding sample barcodes and unique molecular identifiers. Trizol reagent was used to extract RNA from every sample. The libraries were amplified in two PCR steps, and the second step added a second sample barcode and Illumina TruSeq adapters. Sequencing of libraries was performed on an Illumina NovaSeq with 2 x 150 bp paired-end reads. The paper's data handling went like this. With migec v1.2.7, reads were demultiplexed and then collapsed into UMI-guided consensus sequences. With mixcr v2.1.11, UMI consensuses were aligned to TRA and TRB V and J templates and assembled into clonotypes. Clonotypes were classified as expanded or contracted when called significant by both edgeR and NoisET, with noise models trained on biological replicates. For edgeR calls, the thresholds were a false discovery rate-adjusted p below 0.01 and a log2 fold-change of 1. As an exploratory analysis of dynamics, max-normalized trajectories of the 1000 most abundant clonotypes were examined with PCA combined with hierarchical clustering. Separately sequenced CD4+ and CD8+ repertoires were used to assign the CD4 or CD8 phenotype of responding clones. TCRdb trimmed the raw reads at Q25, called clones with MiXCR and kept productive beta chains. Each CDR3 protein gets just one entry, which takes the most common genes and DNA from the rows behind it. The V and J calls here are based on TCRdb, not the publication. The table for this sample lists approximately 300,000 distinct CDR3 sequences; roughly 15% of them were counted only once. Of the sample, under 25% falls within the top ten clones.

Ficoll-Paque density gradient centrifugation was the method used to isolate PBMCs. This clonotype was seen many times. Its cognate antigen has yet to be identified. One base away there is no much larger clone; base qualities are not given. Via the germline V gene (reference sequence), CDR1 is LNHNV and CDR2 YYDKDF. The CDR3 numbers 13 residues from cysteine through phenylalanine. Left in the record is the CDR3 DNA by itself, 39 bases read in frame from the first base. The V end loses 0 bases and the J end loses 5 bases, and a stretch of 6 bases separates them. The sequence derives from a man between 18 and 35 years old who had mild COVID-19 (a few samples of this study predate the infection). The sample titles of this study are shuffled in the database, so cell type and time point are left out; the donor was told from shared clones. Recombination linked TRBV15 to TRBJ2-3, with no D gene named confidently. The sample taken for sequencing was PBMCs or a T cell subset sorted from them (not recorded which). The DNA reads TGTGCCACCAGCAGAGATAGGGTAGATACGCAGTATTTT. This gives the protein CATSRDRVDTQYF.